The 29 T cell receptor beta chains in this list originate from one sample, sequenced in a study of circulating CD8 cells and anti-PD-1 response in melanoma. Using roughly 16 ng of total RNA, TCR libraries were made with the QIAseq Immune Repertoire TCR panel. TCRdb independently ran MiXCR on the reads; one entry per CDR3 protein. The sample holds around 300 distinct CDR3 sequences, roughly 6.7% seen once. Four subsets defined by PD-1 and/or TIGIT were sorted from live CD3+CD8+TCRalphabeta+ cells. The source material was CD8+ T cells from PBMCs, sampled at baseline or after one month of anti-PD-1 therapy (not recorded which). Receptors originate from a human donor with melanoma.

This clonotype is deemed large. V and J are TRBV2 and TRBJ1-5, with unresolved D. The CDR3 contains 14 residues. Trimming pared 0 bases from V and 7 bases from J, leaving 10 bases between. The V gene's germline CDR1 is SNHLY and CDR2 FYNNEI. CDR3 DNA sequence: TGTGCCAGCAGTGAAGCGATTGGGAACCAGCCCCAGCATTTT. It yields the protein CASSEAIGNQPQHF.

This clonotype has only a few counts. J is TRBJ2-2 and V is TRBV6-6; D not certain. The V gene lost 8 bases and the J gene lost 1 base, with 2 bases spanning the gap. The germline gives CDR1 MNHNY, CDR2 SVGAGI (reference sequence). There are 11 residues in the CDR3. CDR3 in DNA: TGTGCCAGCGAGAACACCGGGGAGCTGTTTTTT. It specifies CASENTGELFF.

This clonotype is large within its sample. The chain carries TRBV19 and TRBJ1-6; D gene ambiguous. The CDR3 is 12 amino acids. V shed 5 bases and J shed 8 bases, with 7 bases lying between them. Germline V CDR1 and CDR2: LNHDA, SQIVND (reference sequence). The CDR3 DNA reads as TGTGCCAGTAGTGAAGGGTATTCACCCCTCCACTTT. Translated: CASSEGYSPLHF.

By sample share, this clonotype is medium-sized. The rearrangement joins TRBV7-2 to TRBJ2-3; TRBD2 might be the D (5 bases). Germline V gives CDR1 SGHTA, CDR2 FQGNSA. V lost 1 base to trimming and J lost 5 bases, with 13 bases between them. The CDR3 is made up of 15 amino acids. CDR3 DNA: TGTGCCAGCAGCTTAGTGATCGGACTGGGAGATACGCAGTATTTT. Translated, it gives CASSLVIGLGDTQYF.

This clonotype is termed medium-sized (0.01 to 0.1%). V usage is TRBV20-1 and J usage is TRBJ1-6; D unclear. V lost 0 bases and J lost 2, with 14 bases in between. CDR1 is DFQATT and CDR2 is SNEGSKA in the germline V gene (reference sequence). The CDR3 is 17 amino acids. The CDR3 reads CSARDRRPVPYNSPLHF. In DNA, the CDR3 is TGCAGTGCTAGAGATCGACGACCCGTCCCCTATAATTCACCCCTCCACTTT.

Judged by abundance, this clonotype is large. CDR3 in amino acids: CASSHRRTGGGEQYF. CDR3 nucleotides: TGTGCCAGCAGCCACCGAAGGACAGGGGGCGGCGAGCAGTACTTC. V usage is TRBV4-2 and J usage is TRBJ2-7, with 11 bases aligning to TRBD1. Germline loops: CDR1 LGHNA, CDR2 YNFKEQ. Trimming cost V 3 bases and J 6 bases; bases outside gene matches: 7. The CDR3 length is 15 residues.

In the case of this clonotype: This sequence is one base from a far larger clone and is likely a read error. CDR3 amino acids: CAGRTGNSYEQYF. The DNA for the CDR3 is TGTGCCGGCAGAACAGGCAACTCCTACGAGCAGTACTTC. The chain couples TRBV7-2 to TRBJ2-7, with D maybe TRBD1 (5 bases). The CDR3 totals 13 residues. Per germline, CDR1 SGHTA and CDR2 FQGNSA.

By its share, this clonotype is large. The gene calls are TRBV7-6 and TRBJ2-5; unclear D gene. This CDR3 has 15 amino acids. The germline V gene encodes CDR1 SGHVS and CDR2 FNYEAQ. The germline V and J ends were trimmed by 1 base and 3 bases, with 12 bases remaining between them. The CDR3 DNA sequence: TGTGCCAGCAGCTTAGTAGCAGTTGGCAAAGAGACCCAGTACTTC. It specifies CASSLVAVGKETQYF.

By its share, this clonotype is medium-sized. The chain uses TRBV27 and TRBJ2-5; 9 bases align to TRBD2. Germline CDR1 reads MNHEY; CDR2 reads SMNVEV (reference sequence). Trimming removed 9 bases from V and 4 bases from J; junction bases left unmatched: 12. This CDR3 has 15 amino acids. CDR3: CASSPTVAGAETQYF. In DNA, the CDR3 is TGTGCCAGTTCACCCACGGTAGCGGGGGCAGAGACCCAGTACTTC.

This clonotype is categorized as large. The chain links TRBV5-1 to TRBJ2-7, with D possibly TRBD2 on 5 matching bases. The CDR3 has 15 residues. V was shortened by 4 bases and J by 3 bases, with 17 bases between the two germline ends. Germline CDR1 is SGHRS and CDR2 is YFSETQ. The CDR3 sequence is CASSPGSYTGYEQYF. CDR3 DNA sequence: TGCGCCAGCAGCCCGGGATCCTACACGGGCTACGAGCAGTACTTC.

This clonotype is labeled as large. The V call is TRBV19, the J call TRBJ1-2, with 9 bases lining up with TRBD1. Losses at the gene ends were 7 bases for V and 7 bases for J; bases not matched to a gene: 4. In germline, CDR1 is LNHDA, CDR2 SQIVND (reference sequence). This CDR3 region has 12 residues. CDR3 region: CASIRTGVGYTF. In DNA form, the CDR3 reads TGTGCCAGTATAAGGACAGGGGTTGGCTACACCTTC.

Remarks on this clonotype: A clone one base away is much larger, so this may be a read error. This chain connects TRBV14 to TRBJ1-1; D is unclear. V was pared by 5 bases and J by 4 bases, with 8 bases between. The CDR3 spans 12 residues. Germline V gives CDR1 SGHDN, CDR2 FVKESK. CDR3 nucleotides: TGTGCCAGCAGCGAATACGCCACTGAAGCTTTCTTT. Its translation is CASSEYATEAFF.

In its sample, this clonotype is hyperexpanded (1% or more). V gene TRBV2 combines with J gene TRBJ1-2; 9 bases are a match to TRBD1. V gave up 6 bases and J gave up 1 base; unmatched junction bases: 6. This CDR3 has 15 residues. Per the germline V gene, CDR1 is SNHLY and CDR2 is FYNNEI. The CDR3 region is CASRGTGGNNYGYTF. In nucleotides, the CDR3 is TGTGCCAGCAGAGGTACAGGGGGCAATAACTATGGCTACACCTTC.

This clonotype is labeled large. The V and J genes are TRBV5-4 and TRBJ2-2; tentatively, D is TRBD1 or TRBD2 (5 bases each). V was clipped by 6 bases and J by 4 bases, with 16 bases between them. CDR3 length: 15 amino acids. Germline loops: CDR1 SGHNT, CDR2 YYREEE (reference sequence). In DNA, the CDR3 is TGTGCCAGCACCCCTGAGGGGCGCCCCACCGGGGAGCTGTTTTTT. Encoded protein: CASTPEGRPTGELFF.

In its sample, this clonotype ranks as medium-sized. The CDR3 sequence: CASSIMTEAFF. The CDR3 nucleotides are TGTGCCAGTAGTATTATGACTGAAGCTTTCTTT. The chain recombines TRBV19 with TRBJ1-1; D is undetermined. CDR1 is LNHDA, CDR2 SQIVND, per germline (reference sequence). This CDR3 comprises 11 residues. The V and J ends lost 3 bases and 5 bases respectively, with 4 bases between them.

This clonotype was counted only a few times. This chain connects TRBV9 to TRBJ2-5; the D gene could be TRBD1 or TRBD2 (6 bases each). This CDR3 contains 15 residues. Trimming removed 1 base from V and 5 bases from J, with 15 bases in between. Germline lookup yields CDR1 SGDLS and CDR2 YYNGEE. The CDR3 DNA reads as TGTGCCAGCAGCGTATCCTGGGGGGCACTGGAGACCCAGTACTTC. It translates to CASSVSWGALETQYF.

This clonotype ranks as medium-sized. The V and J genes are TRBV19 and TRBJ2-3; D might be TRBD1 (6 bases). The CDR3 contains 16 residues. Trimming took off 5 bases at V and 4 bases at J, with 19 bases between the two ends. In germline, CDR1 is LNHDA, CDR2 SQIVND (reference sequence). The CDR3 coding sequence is TGTGCCAGTAGTGTCCGGACAGCTGGATGGGCAGATACGCAGTATTTT. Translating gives CASSVRTAGWADTQYF.

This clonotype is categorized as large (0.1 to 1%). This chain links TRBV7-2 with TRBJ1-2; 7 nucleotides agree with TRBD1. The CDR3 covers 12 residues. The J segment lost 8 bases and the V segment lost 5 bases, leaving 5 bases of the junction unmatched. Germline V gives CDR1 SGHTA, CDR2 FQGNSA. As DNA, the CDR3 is TGTGCCAGCAGCCTTACAGGGGTCGGCTACACCTTC. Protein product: CASSLTGVGYTF.

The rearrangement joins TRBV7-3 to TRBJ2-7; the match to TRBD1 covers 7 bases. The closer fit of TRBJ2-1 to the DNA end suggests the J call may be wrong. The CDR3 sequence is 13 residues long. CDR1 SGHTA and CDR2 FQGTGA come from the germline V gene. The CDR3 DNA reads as TGTGCCAGCAGCTTGGGACAGCCATGGGAGCAGTTCTTC. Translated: CASSLGQPWEQFF.

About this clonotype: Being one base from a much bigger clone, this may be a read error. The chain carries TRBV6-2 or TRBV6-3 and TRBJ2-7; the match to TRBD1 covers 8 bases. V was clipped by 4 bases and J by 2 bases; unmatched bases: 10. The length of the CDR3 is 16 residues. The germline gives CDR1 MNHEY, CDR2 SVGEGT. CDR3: CASSSGSGTGPYEQYV. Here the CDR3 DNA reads TGTGCCAGCAGTTCAGGATCCGGGACAGGCCCCTACGAGCAGTACGTC.

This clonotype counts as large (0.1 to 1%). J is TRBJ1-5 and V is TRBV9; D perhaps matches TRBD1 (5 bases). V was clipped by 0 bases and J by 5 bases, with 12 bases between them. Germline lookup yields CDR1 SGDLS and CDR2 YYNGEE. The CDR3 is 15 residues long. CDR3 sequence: CASSVAGLIDQPQHF. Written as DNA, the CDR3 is TGTGCCAGCAGCGTAGCAGGGTTAATCGATCAGCCCCAGCATTTT.

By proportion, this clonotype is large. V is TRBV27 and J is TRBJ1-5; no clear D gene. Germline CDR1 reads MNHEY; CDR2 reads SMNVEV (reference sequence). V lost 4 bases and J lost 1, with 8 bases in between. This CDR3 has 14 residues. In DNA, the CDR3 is TGTGCCAGCAGTTACACAAAGAGCAATCAGCCCCAGCATTTT. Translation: CASSYTKSNQPQHF.

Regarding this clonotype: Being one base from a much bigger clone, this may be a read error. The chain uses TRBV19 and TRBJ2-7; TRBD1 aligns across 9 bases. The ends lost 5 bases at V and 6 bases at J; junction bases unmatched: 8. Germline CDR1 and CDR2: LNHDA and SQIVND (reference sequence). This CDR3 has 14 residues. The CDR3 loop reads CASSPTGGICEQYF. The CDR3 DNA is TGTGCCAGTAGTCCGACAGGGGGAATCTGCGAGCAGTACTTC.

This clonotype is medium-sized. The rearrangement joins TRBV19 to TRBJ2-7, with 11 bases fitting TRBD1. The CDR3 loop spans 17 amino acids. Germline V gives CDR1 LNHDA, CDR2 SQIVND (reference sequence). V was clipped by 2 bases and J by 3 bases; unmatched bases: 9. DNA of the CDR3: TGTGCCAGTAGTATATACCCGGGACAGGGGGGGTACTACGAGCAGTACTTC. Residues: CASSIYPGQGGYYEQYF.

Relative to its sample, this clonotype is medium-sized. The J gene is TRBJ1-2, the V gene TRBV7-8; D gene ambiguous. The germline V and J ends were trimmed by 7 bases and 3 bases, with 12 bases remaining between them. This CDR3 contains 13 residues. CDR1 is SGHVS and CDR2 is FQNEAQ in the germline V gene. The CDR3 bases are TGTGCCAGCACCCCACAAGGGTACTATGGCTACACCTTC. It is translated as CASTPQGYYGYTF.

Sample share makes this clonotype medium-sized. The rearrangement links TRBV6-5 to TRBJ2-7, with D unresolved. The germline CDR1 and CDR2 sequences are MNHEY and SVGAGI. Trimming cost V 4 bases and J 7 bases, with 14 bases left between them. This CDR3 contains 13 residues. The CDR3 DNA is TGTGCCAGCAGTTTTGGAGCCTTGGGAGAGCAGTACTTC. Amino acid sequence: CASSFGALGEQYF.

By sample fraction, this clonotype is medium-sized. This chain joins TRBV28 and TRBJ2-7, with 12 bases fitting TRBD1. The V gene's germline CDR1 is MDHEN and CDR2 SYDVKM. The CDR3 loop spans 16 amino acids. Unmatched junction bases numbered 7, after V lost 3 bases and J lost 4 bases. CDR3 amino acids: CASSLTGTGGLYEQYF. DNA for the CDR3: TGTGCCAGCAGTTTGACCGGGACAGGGGGCCTATACGAGCAGTACTTC.

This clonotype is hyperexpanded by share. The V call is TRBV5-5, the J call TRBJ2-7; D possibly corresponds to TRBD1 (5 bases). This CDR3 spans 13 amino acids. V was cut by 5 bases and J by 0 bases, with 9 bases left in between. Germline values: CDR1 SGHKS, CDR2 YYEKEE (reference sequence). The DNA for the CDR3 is TGTGCCAGCAGAACAGGCAACTCCTACGAGCAGTACTTC. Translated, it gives CASRTGNSYEQYF.

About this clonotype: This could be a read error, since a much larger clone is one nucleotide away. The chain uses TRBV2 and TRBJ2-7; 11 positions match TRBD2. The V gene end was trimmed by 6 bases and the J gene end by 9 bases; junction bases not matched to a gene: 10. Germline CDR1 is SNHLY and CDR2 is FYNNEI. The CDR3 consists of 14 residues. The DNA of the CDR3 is TGTGCCAGCAGCGATAGCGGGGGGGGCAACGGGCAGTACTTC. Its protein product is CASSDSGGGNGQYF.